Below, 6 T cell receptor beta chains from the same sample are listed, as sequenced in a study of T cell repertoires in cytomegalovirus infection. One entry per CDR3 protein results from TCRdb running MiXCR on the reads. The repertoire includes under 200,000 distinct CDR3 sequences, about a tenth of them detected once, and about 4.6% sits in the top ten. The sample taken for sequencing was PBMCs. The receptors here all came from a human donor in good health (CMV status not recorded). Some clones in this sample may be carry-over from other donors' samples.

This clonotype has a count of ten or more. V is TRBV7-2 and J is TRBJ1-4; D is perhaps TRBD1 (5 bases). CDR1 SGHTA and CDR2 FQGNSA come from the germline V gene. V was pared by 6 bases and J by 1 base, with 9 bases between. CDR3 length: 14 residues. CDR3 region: CASSPGRTNEKLFF. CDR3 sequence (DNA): TGTGCCAGCAGTCCAGGGCGAACTAATGAAAAACTGTTTTTT.

The DNA for the CDR3 is TGCGCCAGCAGCTGGGGACTAGCGGGATACAATGAGCAGTTCTTC. This gives the protein CASSWGLAGYNEQFF. This chain joins TRBV5-1 and TRBJ2-1, with TRBD2 identical over 13 bases. V was pared by 3 bases and J by 4 bases, with 1 base of the junction left unmatched. The length of the CDR3 is 15 residues. Germline V gene lookup returns CDR1 SGHRS and CDR2 YFSETQ.

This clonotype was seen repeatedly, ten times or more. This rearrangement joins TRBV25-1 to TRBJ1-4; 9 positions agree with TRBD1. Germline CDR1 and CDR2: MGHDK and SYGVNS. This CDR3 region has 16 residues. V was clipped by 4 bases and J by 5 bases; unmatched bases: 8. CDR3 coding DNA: TGTGCCAGCAGTGCCGTACTCGGGACAGGGAATGAAAAACTGTTTTTT. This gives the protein CASSAVLGTGNEKLFF.

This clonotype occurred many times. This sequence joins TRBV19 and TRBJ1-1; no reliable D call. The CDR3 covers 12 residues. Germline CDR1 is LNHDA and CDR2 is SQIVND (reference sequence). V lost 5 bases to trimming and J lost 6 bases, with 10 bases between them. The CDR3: CASSGGPPEAFF. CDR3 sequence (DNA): TGTGCCAGTAGTGGAGGGCCGCCTGAAGCTTTCTTT.

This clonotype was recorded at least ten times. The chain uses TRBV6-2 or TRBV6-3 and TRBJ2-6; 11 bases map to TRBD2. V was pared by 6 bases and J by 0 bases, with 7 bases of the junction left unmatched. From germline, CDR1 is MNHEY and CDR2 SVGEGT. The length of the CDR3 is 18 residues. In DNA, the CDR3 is TGTGCCAGCAGCCTCATGACTAGCGGGAACTCTGGGGCCAACGTCCTGACTTTC. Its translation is CASSLMTSGNSGANVLTF.

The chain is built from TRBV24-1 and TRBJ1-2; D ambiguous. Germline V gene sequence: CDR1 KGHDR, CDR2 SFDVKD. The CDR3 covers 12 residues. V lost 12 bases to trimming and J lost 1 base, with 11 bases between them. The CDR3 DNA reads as TGTGCCTCCTCGGGATATAACTATGGCTACACCTTC. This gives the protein CASSGYNYGYTF.